These 14 T cell receptor beta chains came from one sample sequenced in a study of beta chain features in type 1 diabetes. These TCRs' antigens remain unknown. Study-wide results and caveats: Patients with Type 1 diabetes showed moderately but significantly shorter TCRB CDR3s in all four CD4+ subsets.

The investigators reverse transcribed all of the isolated RNA, so they sequenced expressed TCRB transcripts. Libraries were prepared by immunoSEQ multiplex PCR; TCRdb keeps only in-frame clonotypes and omits some of them. The sample includes under 350,000 clones, approximately 14% seen only once; the top ten take about 0.015%. The specimen sequenced was naive CD4+ T cells from blood. All receptors come from a man aged 25 to 45 with type 1 diabetes.

The table lists this clone with a few counts. The chain uses TRBV18 and TRBJ2-7; TRBD2 might be the D (5 bases). Trimming cost V 2 bases and J 6 bases, with 14 bases left between them. Germline CDR1 is KGHSH and CDR2 is LQKENI. The CDR3 has 14 residues. The CDR3 sequence is CASSPGPRAGEQYF. CDR3 nucleotide sequence: TGTGCCAGCTCACCAGGGCCAAGGGCGGGCGAGCAGTACTTC.

V usage is TRBV20-1 and J usage is TRBJ2-1, with D uncertain. Trimming cost V 7 bases and J 11 bases, with 9 bases left between them. Germline assignment: CDR1 DFQATT and CDR2 SNEGSKA (reference sequence). This CDR3 is built from 9 residues. Written as DNA, the CDR3 is TGCAGTGTAACCTATCAGCAGTTCTTC. Translating it yields CSVTYQQFF.

This clone was counted between two and nine times. V gene TRBV9 combines with J gene TRBJ1-1, with a weak D call TRBD1 (5 bases). Germline V gives CDR1 SGDLS, CDR2 YYNGEE. The CDR3 sequence is 14 residues long. Trimming left V 0 bases short and J 5 bases short, with 11 bases between. CDR3 DNA sequence: TGTGCCAGCAGCGTAGTTCCGGGGGAGACTGAAGCTTTCTTT. Its protein is CASSVVPGETEAFF.

The CDR3 DNA reads TGTGCCAGCAGAAGCCGGGACAGGTTCGAGTGCACCTTC. As protein: CASRSRDRFECTF. The V and J genes are TRBV2 and TRBJ1-2; 8 nucleotides align to TRBD1. Germline V gives CDR1 SNHLY, CDR2 FYNNEI. The V segment lost 6 bases and the J segment 13 bases; nucleotides outside the gene matches: 13. The CDR3 is made up of 13 amino acids.

This clone was observed a few times. The DNA for the CDR3 is TGTGCCAGCAGCCGGGGGTACAGGAGAGCCTACGAGCAGTACTTC. The encoded protein is CASSRGYRRAYEQYF. The chain employs TRBV21-1 and TRBJ2-7; whether TRBD2, the table's D call, matches the DNA was not checked. TRBV21-1 constitutes a pseudogene. The CDR3 is 15 residues long.

This clone was observed a handful of times. J is TRBJ1-2 and V is TRBV27; no clear D. Germline CDR1 is MNHEY and CDR2 is SMNVEV (reference sequence). The CDR3 contains 13 residues. Trimming left V 8 bases short and J 6 bases short, with 16 bases between. This CDR3 reads CASVTIPQNGYTF. CDR3 coding DNA: TGTGCCAGCGTTACGATCCCCCAGAATGGCTACACCTTC.

This clone turned up a few times. The rearrangement links TRBV14 to TRBJ2-5; TRBD2 agrees at 14 bases. The CDR3 contains 15 residues. CDR1 is SGHDN and CDR2 is FVKESK in the germline V gene. V gave up 5 bases and J gave up 4 bases; unmatched junction bases: 3. CDR3 amino acids: CASSEGLAGAETQYF. The CDR3 nucleotides are TGTGCCAGCAGCGAGGGACTAGCGGGAGCAGAGACCCAGTACTTC.

This sequence joins TRBV7-3 and TRBJ2-1; D may be TRBD1 (5 bases). The V and J ends lost 2 bases and 3 bases respectively, with 17 bases between them. The germline gives CDR1 SGHTA, CDR2 FQGTGA. The CDR3 extends over 17 amino acids. The CDR3 protein is CASSLLGQRQLYNEQFF. DNA for the CDR3: TGTGCCAGCAGCTTACTAGGGCAAAGACAGCTCTACAATGAGCAGTTCTTC.

This clone was picked up a small number of times. This chain links TRBV27 with TRBJ2-5; no clear D gene. Between the trimmed V and J ends, which lost 4 bases and 1 base, there was a span of 4 bases. Germline V gene sequence: CDR1 MNHEY, CDR2 SMNVEV (reference sequence). This CDR3 contains 12 residues. CDR3 nucleotides: TGTGCCAGCAGTTCCTCCCAAGAGACCCAGTACTTC. This sequence encodes CASSSSQETQYF.

This clone came up a few times. V usage is TRBV19 and J usage is TRBJ2-3; 14 bases are a match to TRBD2. This CDR3 is built from 14 residues. The germline gives CDR1 LNHDA, CDR2 SQIVND (reference sequence). With 10 bases clipped from V and 3 bases from J, the junction kept 3 bases outside the gene matches. CDR3 in amino acids: CATGLAGGTDTQYF. CDR3 in DNA: TGTGCCACCGGACTAGCGGGAGGTACAGATACGCAGTATTTT.

V usage is TRBV5-4 and J usage is TRBJ2-5, with TRBD1 matching 7 bases. The CDR3 sequence is 14 residues long. Trimming took 4 bases from V and 0 from J; bases not matched to a gene: 3. Germline V CDR1 and CDR2: SGHNT, YYREEE (reference sequence). In DNA, the CDR3 is TGTGCCAGCAGCCAGGGACAGCACCAAGAGACCCAGTACTTC. Residues: CASSQGQHQETQYF.

The CDR3 region has the DNA TGTGCCAGCAGTTTAAGTCTCTCGGCTAGCGGGAGTATTGCGGGATACGAGCAGTACTTC. Translating gives CASSLSLSASGSIAGYEQYF. This chain connects TRBV28 to TRBJ2-7; the match to TRBD2 covers 10 bases. The CDR3 extends over 20 amino acids. CDR1 MDHEN and CDR2 SYDVKM come from the germline V gene. After removal of 2 bases from V and 4 bases from J, the junction contained 20 bases not matched to a gene.

V is TRBV15 and J is TRBJ1-1, with D tentatively TRBD1 (6 bases). The CDR3 covers 15 residues. V was shortened by 0 bases and J by 7 bases, with 15 bases between the two germline ends. The V gene's germline CDR1 is LNHNV and CDR2 YYDKDF (reference sequence). The CDR3 loop reads CATSREGAGTYEAFF. The CDR3 DNA follows: TGTGCCACCAGCAGAGAGGGAGCCGGGACATATGAAGCTTTCTTT.

In this sample, this clone turned up a few times. The rearrangement uses TRBV19 and TRBJ1-1, with D tentatively TRBD1 (5 bases). CDR3 length: 14 amino acids. CDR1 and CDR2 (germline): LNHDA, SQIVND (reference sequence). Between the trimmed V and J ends, which lost 7 bases and 2 bases, there was a span of 14 bases. DNA for the CDR3: TGTGCCAGTACCGCGGACATCCTTAACACTGAAGCTTTCTTT. Protein sequence: CASTADILNTEAFF.